These 24 T cell receptor beta chains share one sample of origin, sequenced in a study of cytomegalovirus exposure and HLA in healthy donors (dated by TCRdb to the late 2010s). The method was the immunoSEQ multiplex PCR assay. A mixture of 60 forward primers for TCR Vbeta segments and 13 reverse primers for TCR Jbeta segments was used in the multiplex PCR. TCRdb mirrors the immuneACCESS table, restricted to in-frame sequences. Some clones are absent from its copies; in checked studies, under half trace to an unresolved V gene, and the reason for the others is unknown. This sample lists about 120,000 clones; 50% to 70% were detected once. The top ten clones comprise less than 9.5% of the sample. The sample was PBMCs. Receptor source: a middle-aged woman in good health and CMV-seropositive.

V usage is TRBV27 and J usage is TRBJ2-3, with 7 nucleotides matching TRBD2. Germline V lookup: CDR1 MNHEY, CDR2 SMNVEV (reference sequence). V lost 4 bases, J lost 0 bases, and 13 bases stayed unmatched. The CDR3 has 18 amino acids. CDR3: CASSSYTPSGSSTDTQYF. CDR3 DNA sequence: TGTGCCAGCAGTTCCTACACCCCTAGCGGATCTAGCACAGATACGCAGTATTTT.

The V and J genes are TRBV2 and TRBJ1-2; the match to TRBD1 covers 9 bases. CDR3 length equals 17 residues. After removal of 4 bases from V and 6 bases from J, the junction contained 15 bases not matched to a gene. The germline gives CDR1 SNHLY, CDR2 FYNNEI. CDR3 nucleotide sequence: TGTGCCAGCAGTGTCTTCGCGAGGGGACAGGGAGTACATGGCTACACCTTC. This encodes CASSVFARGQGVHGYTF. Full variable domain (remainder filled in from reference TRBV2 and TRBJ1-2): EPEVTQTPSHQVTQMGQEVILRCVPISNHLYFYWYRQILGQKVEFLVSFYNNEISEKSEIFDDQFSVERPDGSNFTLKIRSTKLEDSAMYFCASSVFARGQGVHGYTFGSGTRLTVV.

The CDR3 here is CSAGQTEKLFF. CDR3 nucleotides: TGCAGCGCGGGACAGACTGAAAAACTGTTTTTT. This chain connects TRBV29-1 to TRBJ1-4; 7 bases agree with TRBD1. This CDR3 is built from 11 residues. Germline V gene lookup returns CDR1 SQVTM and CDR2 ANQGSEA. Losses at the gene ends were 7 bases for V and 7 bases for J; bases not matched to a gene: 3.

The chain couples TRBV30 to TRBJ2-1; 9 bases are a match to TRBD2. CDR1 and CDR2 (germline): GTSNPN, SVGIG (reference sequence). Losses at the gene ends were 1 base for V and 3 bases for J; bases not matched to a gene: 1. The CDR3 loop spans 14 amino acids. The CDR3 sequence is CAWSEAGGYNEQFF. The DNA for the CDR3 is TGTGCCTGGAGTGAAGCGGGAGGCTACAATGAGCAGTTCTTC.

This chain uses TRBV10-2 with TRBJ2-1, with D unclear. Germline CDR1 and CDR2: WSHSY and SAAADI. Trimming removed 9 bases from V and 3 bases from J, with 15 bases in between. This CDR3 spans 14 amino acids. Written as DNA, the CDR3 is TGCGCCAGTGCTCACCAACTTCACTACAATGAGCAGTTCTTC. This codes for CASAHQLHYNEQFF.

This clone was observed a few times. This chain links TRBV4-1 with TRBJ2-3; 7 nucleotides line up with TRBD1. This CDR3 has 13 amino acids. Germline trimming cut 8 bases from V and 1 base from J; bases unmatched to any gene: 3. The germline gives CDR1 MGHRA, CDR2 YSYEKL. The DNA of the CDR3 is TGCGCCAGCGTTCAGGGGGGCACAGATACGCAGTATTTT. This gives the protein CASVQGGTDTQYF.

This clone was recorded only once. This chain connects TRBV28 to TRBJ2-1, with a weak D call TRBD1 (5 bases). Germline-derived CDR1 and CDR2 are MDHEN and SYDVKM. There are 12 residues in the CDR3. V lost 5 bases to trimming and J lost 5 bases, with 7 bases between them. In nucleotides, the CDR3 is TGTGCCAGCAGTGCGACAGACAATGAGCAGTTCTTC. This gives the protein CASSATDNEQFF.

The chain joins TRBV6-6 to TRBJ2-7; 11 bases agree with TRBD2. With V trimmed by 6 bases and J by 3 bases, 7 bases remained unmatched. Per germline, CDR1 MNHNY and CDR2 SVGAGI (reference sequence). This CDR3 is built from 15 residues. The CDR3 loop is CASRASGRPDYEQYF. In DNA form, the CDR3 reads TGTGCCAGCAGGGCTAGCGGGAGGCCAGACTACGAGCAGTACTTC.

Only a few counts were recorded for this clone. V gene TRBV6-1 combines with J gene TRBJ2-1; the match to TRBD2 covers 7 bases. V lost 6 bases to trimming and J lost 2 bases; unmatched junction nucleotides: 4. The CDR3 loop spans 14 amino acids. Germline V gene data show CDR1 as MNHNS and CDR2 as SASEGT. This CDR3 reads CASRPAGAYNEQFF. The CDR3 DNA is TGTGCCAGCAGGCCGGCGGGGGCCTACAATGAGCAGTTCTTC.

In its sample, this clone was seen a few times. The chain uses TRBV7-9 and TRBJ2-6; no reliable D call. The germline V gene encodes CDR1 SEHNR and CDR2 FQNEAQ (reference sequence). Trimming removed 0 bases from V and 1 base from J, with 4 bases in between. The CDR3 extends over 15 amino acids. The CDR3 loop reads CASSLAGSGANVLTF. CDR3 in DNA: TGTGCCAGCAGCTTAGCCGGGTCTGGGGCCAACGTCCTGACTTTC.

This clone was counted only a few times. The chain combines TRBV9 with TRBJ2-7; 7 bases align to TRBD1. Germline CDR1 and CDR2: SGDLS and YYNGEE. After removal of 3 bases from V and 4 bases from J, the junction contained 10 bases not matched to a gene. The CDR3 runs to 15 residues. The DNA for the CDR3 is TGTGCCAGCAGCGAGGGGGTGGGACAGCTTTACGAGCAGTACTTC. Encoded protein: CASSEGVGQLYEQYF.

To note about this clone: The junction and the germline gene differ at one end; a read error may be behind it. This chain uses TRBV15 with TRBJ2-7, with D perhaps matching TRBD2 (7 bases). This CDR3 region has 16 residues. In germline, CDR1 is LNHNV, CDR2 YYDKDF (reference sequence). CDR3 DNA sequence: TGTGCCACCAGCAGGGGGGGGGCCTCGGGCTCCTACGAGCAATACTTC. Translating gives CATSRGGASGSYEQYF.

The chain uses TRBV9 and TRBJ1-1, with D possibly matching TRBD1 (6 bases). This CDR3 comprises 14 residues. Germline V gives CDR1 SGDLS, CDR2 YYNGEE. V was cut by 0 bases and J by 3 bases, with 9 bases left in between. The CDR3 loop is CASSVGDTYTEAFF. CDR3 coding DNA: TGTGCCAGCAGCGTAGGGGACACCTACACTGAAGCTTTCTTT.

The V gene is TRBV25-1, the J gene TRBJ1-2; 8 nucleotides line up with TRBD1. The CDR3 covers 13 residues. CDR1 MGHDK and CDR2 SYGVNS come from the germline V gene. V lost 2 bases and J lost 4; bases outside the gene matches: 0. This CDR3 is CASSETGGYGYTF. The CDR3 DNA reads TGTGCCAGCAGTGAAACAGGGGGCTATGGCTACACCTTC.

Only one count was recorded for this clone. The chain combines TRBV2 with TRBJ1-2, with TRBD1 matching over 7 bases. Germline CDR1 SNHLY, CDR2 FYNNEI. After removal of 8 bases from V and 5 bases from J, the junction contained 5 bases not matched to a gene. This CDR3 has 12 residues. CDR3: CASSGTEYGYTF. The CDR3 nucleotides are TGTGCCAGCTCCGGGACAGAGTATGGCTACACCTTC. The full variable domain, with the rest looked up from reference TRBV2 and TRBJ1-2, is EPEVTQTPSHQVTQMGQEVILRCVPISNHLYFYWYRQILGQKVEFLVSFYNNEISEKSEIFDDQFSVERPDGSNFTLKIRSTKLEDSAMYFCASSGTEYGYTFGSGTRLTVV.

The genes are TRBV28 and TRBJ1-2; 7 bases map to TRBD1. The ends lost 5 bases at V and 6 bases at J; junction bases unmatched: 15. This CDR3 is 16 amino acids long. Germline loops: CDR1 MDHEN, CDR2 SYDVKM. CDR3 in DNA: TGTGCCAGCAGTCTACCCATGACAGGGCCATTGGATGGCTACACCTTC. Translation gives CASSLPMTGPLDGYTF.

The chain combines TRBV7-3 with TRBJ2-3, with 9 bases aligning to TRBD2. With 4 bases clipped from V and 1 base from J, the junction kept 6 bases outside the gene matches. The CDR3 runs 16 residues. Looked up from germline, CDR1 is SGHTA and CDR2 is FQGTGA. CDR3 DNA: TGTGCCAGCAGCTCGGTAGCGGGAGAGGGCACAGATACGCAGTATTTT. This sequence encodes CASSSVAGEGTDTQYF.

The chain employs TRBV7-3 and TRBJ2-2; 7 bases align to TRBD1. CDR3 length equals 14 residues. The V and J ends lost 5 bases and 7 bases, in that order; junction bases with no gene match: 7. Germline V lookup: CDR1 SGHTA, CDR2 FQGTGA. The CDR3, as DNA: TGTGCCAGCAGCGCTACCGACAGGGTCGGGGAGCTGTTTTTT. Encoded protein: CASSATDRVGELFF.

The rearrangement uses TRBV7-3 and TRBJ1-1, with D possibly being TRBD1 (5 bases). CDR1 and CDR2 (germline): SGHTA, FQGTGA. The V end lost 2 bases, the J end lost 4 bases, and 14 bases lay between the germline ends. The CDR3 has 15 residues. This chain's CDR3 is CASSLDGATATEAFF. CDR3 nucleotide sequence: TGTGCCAGCAGCTTAGATGGGGCCACGGCCACTGAAGCTTTCTTT.

The genes are TRBV11-2 and TRBJ2-7; D is unclear. Per germline, CDR1 SGHAT and CDR2 FQNNGV. Deletions cut 2 bases from V and 0 bases from J, with 11 bases between. CDR3 size: 15 residues. The DNA for the CDR3 is TGTGCCAGCAGCTTAATAACCTTGAGCTCCTACGAGCAGTACTTC. It is translated as CASSLITLSSYEQYF.

This clone has more than one count but fewer than ten. V and J are TRBV5-6 and TRBJ1-2; TRBD1 matches at 8 bases. Germline values: CDR1 SGHDT, CDR2 YYEEEE. V shed 0 bases and J 7 bases; nucleotides not matched to a gene: 8. The CDR3 covers 15 residues. CDR3 sequence reads: CASSLGQGATGGYTF. CDR3 nucleotides: TGTGCCAGCAGCTTGGGTCAGGGGGCTACCGGTGGCTACACCTTC.

The chain joins TRBV19 to TRBJ1-5; no firm D call. Trimming shortened V by 7 bases and J by 1 base, and 8 bases separated the two germline ends. Germline assignment: CDR1 LNHDA and CDR2 SQIVND (reference sequence). This CDR3 has 13 residues. The CDR3 reads CASTVHSNQPQHF. CDR3 bases: TGTGCCAGTACCGTACACAGCAATCAGCCCCAGCATTTT.

In its sample, this clone was seen a few times. The chain has TRBV4-3 and TRBJ1-1; 8 nucleotides match TRBD1. This CDR3 has 15 amino acids. Germline CDR1 reads LGHNA; CDR2 reads YSLEER. V shed 4 bases and J 0 bases; nucleotides not matched to a gene: 4. The CDR3 coding sequence is TGCGCCAGCAGCCGCGGACAGGGTTTGAACACTGAAGCTTTCTTT. This sequence encodes CASSRGQGLNTEAFF.

The CDR3 loop reads CASRYDRRGTGELFF. The CDR3 region has the DNA TGTGCCAGCAGATACGATAGAAGGGGAACCGGGGAGCTGTTTTTT. The rearrangement uses TRBV7-2 and TRBJ2-2, with D perhaps matching TRBD1 (5 bases). The ends were cut back, 6 bases at V and 5 bases at J, with 16 bases in the middle. The V gene's germline CDR1 is SGHTA and CDR2 FQGNSA. The CDR3 consists of 15 residues.